This T cell receptor beta chain is from a study of blood T cell repertoires in COVID-19. TCRdb keeps only in-frame clones here, not all; method: immunoSEQ multiplex PCR. The data show under 14,000 clones, with 65% to 90% seen just once and 7% to 9% held by the top ten. The receptor was isolated from a man between 65 and 79 years old with active COVID-19. Sequencing used peripheral blood.

The CDR3 nucleotides are TGTGCCAGTAGTATGGCGGTGGGCTACAATGAGCAGTTCTTC. Encoded protein: CASSMAVGYNEQFF. The chain joins TRBV19 to TRBJ2-1, with D unclear. The CDR3 runs 14 residues. Germline CDR1 and CDR2: LNHDA and SQIVND (reference sequence). The V end lost 3 bases, the J end lost 3 bases, and 9 bases lay between the germline ends.